This T cell receptor (beta chain) was recovered during a study of beta chain features in type 1 diabetes. This CDR3 has 13 residues. The germline gives CDR1 SQVTM, CDR2 ANQGSEA. V lost 5 bases, J lost 1 base, and 4 bases stayed unmatched. Notes on the study in general: PCR may have favored shorter templates equally in patients and controls. Sampled from patients, naive, central memory and Treg TCRB repertoires appeared more similar than those sampled from healthy donors. Researchers cautioned that cDNA sequencing could over-represent cells with high TCR expression.

cDNA synthesis used the whole RNA isolate, giving expressed TCRB sequences. The repertoire was sequenced with immunoSEQ multiplex PCR; TCRdb's copy has only in-frame clones and lacks some. Found here are just over 600,000 clones, roughly a sixth of them singletons; the top ten hold 0.093%. CD45RO/CCR7/CD25/CD127/CD95/CD27 staining was used to isolate CD4+ naive, central memory, regulatory and stem cell-like memory cells by sorting. This clone was counted a few times. Its antigen is as yet unknown. What was sequenced was naive CD4+ T cells from blood. The sequence was obtained from a man between 18 and 29 years old in good health. This rearrangement joins TRBV29-1 to TRBJ2-5; 7 nucleotides line up with TRBD1. The CDR3 DNA follows: TGCAGCGTTATGGGACAGCTCCAAGAGACCCAGTACTTC. Translating gives CSVMGQLQETQYF. Together with reference TRBV29-1 and TRBJ2-5, the CDR3 gives the full variable domain: SAVISQKPSRDICQRGTSLTIQCQVDSQVTMMFWYRQQPGQSLTLIATANQGSEATYESGFVIDKFPISRPNLTFSTLTVSNMSPEDSSIYLCSVMGQLQETQYFGPGTRLLVL.